These 11 T cell receptor beta chains were all obtained from the same sample, sequenced in a study of cytomegalovirus exposure and HLA in healthy donors. Primers: 60 Vbeta forward and 13 Jbeta reverse. Produced via immunoSEQ multiplex PCR; TCRdb's table is partial and in-frame only. The sample carries about 90,000 clones, approximately 68% recorded once. Specimen: PBMCs. The receptors originated from a woman between 45 and 60 years old in good health and CMV-seropositive.

The chain has TRBV10-3 and TRBJ1-4, with D unresolved. V was clipped by 3 bases and J by 4 bases, with 12 bases between them. Germline CDR1 reads ENHRY; CDR2 reads SYGVKD. The CDR3 is 15 residues long. CDR3 residues: CAISDSGGSNEKLFF. The CDR3 nucleotides are TGTGCCATCAGTGACAGTGGAGGGAGTAATGAAAAACTGTTTTTT.

The rearrangement joins TRBV7-2 to TRBJ2-7, with a tentative D call TRBD1 (6 bases). Germline-derived CDR1 and CDR2 are SGHTA and FQGNSA. This CDR3 region has 15 residues. Trimming pared 5 bases from V and 4 bases from J, leaving 18 bases between. The CDR3 nucleotides read TGTGCCAGCAGCCCCCACCCCAACAGGGAATACGAGCAGTACTTC. Residues: CASSPHPNREYEQYF.

The chain combines TRBV7-8 with TRBJ2-7; the match to TRBD2 covers 8 bases. The V gene end was trimmed by 3 bases and the J gene end by 5 bases; junction bases not matched to a gene: 12. The CDR3 contains 16 residues. The germline V gene encodes CDR1 SGHVS and CDR2 FQNEAQ. For the CDR3, the DNA is TGTGCCAGCAGCTTCCTTGGGCGGGGGGCGAGCGACGAGCAGTACTTC. Translated, it gives CASSFLGRGASDEQYF.

This clone has only one observation. The chain carries TRBV19 and TRBJ1-5, with 9 positions matching TRBD1. The length of the CDR3 is 17 residues. Per germline, CDR1 LNHDA and CDR2 SQIVND (reference sequence). The ends lost 5 bases at V and 3 bases at J; junction bases unmatched: 11. The CDR3 DNA follows: TGTGCCAGTAGTTCAGATGGGGGACAGGGCTCCAATCAGCCCCAGCATTTT. Residues: CASSSDGGQGSNQPQHF.

This chain uses TRBV28 with TRBJ2-7, with 8 bases aligning to TRBD1. Germline V lookup: CDR1 MDHEN, CDR2 SYDVKM. With 7 bases clipped from V and 1 base from J, the junction kept 3 bases outside the gene matches. The CDR3 consists of 13 residues. The CDR3 DNA is TGTGCCAGCATTCGGACAGGGTCCTACGAGCAGTACTTC. Its protein is CASIRTGSYEQYF.

V and J are TRBV2 and TRBJ2-7; possibly TRBD1 for D (7 bases). Germline V gene sequence: CDR1 SNHLY, CDR2 FYNNEI. V shed 7 bases and J shed 3 bases, with 10 bases lying between them. This CDR3 has 12 amino acids. CDR3 DNA: TGTGCCAGCAAGCAGGGGGGCTACGAGCAGTACTTC. It encodes CASKQGGYEQYF.

There are a few counts of this clone. This chain connects TRBV19 to TRBJ1-1; TRBD1 agrees at 7 bases. The CDR3 sequence is 15 residues long. Looked up from germline, CDR1 is LNHDA and CDR2 is SQIVND (reference sequence). Trimming cost V 7 bases and J 2 bases; bases outside gene matches: 10. For the CDR3, the DNA is TGTGCCAGTACCCTGGACAGGTCAACAAACACTGAAGCTTTCTTT. It codes for CASTLDRSTNTEAFF.

The rearrangement joins TRBV5-1 to TRBJ2-1; D gene uncertain. V lost 7 bases and J lost 2, with 10 bases in between. Germline CDR1 SGHRS, CDR2 YFSETQ. The CDR3 totals 13 residues. The CDR3 sequence is CASQVSPYNEQFF. The CDR3 DNA follows: TGCGCCAGCCAGGTGAGCCCCTACAATGAGCAGTTCTTC.

This clone was observed a handful of times. V usage is TRBV28 and J usage is TRBJ1-1; no definite D call. CDR3 length: 13 residues. V was shortened by 6 bases and J by 5 bases, with 13 bases between the two germline ends. The germline V gene has CDR1 MDHEN and CDR2 SYDVKM. The CDR3 sequence: CASRGFGWTEAFF. The CDR3 region has the DNA TGTGCCAGCAGGGGCTTTGGGTGGACTGAAGCTTTCTTT.

The rearrangement uses TRBV21-1 and TRBJ1-5. TRBV21-1 is recorded as a pseudogene. This CDR3 has 17 residues. The CDR3 DNA reads as TGTGCCAGCAGCAAAGGAGGGGAAAGAGGGGAGGGTCAGCCCCAGCATTTT. It specifies CASSKGGERGEGQPQHF.

V is TRBV6-5 and J is TRBJ2-7; maybe TRBD1 (6 bases). The CDR3 contains 14 residues. V was trimmed by 4 bases and J by 12 bases, leaving 22 bases between them. CDR1 and CDR2 from the germline V gene are MNHEY and SVGAGI. The CDR3 region has the DNA TGTGCCAGCAGTTCAGGTGGGGTAGGTGACAGGCGGTACTTC. As protein: CASSSGGVGDRRYF.